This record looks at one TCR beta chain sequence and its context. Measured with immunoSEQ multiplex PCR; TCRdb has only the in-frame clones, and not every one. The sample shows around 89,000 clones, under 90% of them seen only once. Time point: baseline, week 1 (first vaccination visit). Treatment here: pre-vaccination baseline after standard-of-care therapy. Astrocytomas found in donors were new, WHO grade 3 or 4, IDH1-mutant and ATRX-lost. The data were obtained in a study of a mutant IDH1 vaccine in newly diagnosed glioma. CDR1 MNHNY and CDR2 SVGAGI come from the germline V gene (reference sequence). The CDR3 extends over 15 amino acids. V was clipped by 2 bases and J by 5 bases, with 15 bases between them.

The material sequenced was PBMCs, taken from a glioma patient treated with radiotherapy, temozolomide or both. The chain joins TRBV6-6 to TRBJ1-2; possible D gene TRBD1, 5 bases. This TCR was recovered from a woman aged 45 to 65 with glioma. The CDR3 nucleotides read TGTGCCAGCAGTTACGAGGGGAGGAAAGGTTATGGCTACACCTTC. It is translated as CASSYEGRKGYGYTF.